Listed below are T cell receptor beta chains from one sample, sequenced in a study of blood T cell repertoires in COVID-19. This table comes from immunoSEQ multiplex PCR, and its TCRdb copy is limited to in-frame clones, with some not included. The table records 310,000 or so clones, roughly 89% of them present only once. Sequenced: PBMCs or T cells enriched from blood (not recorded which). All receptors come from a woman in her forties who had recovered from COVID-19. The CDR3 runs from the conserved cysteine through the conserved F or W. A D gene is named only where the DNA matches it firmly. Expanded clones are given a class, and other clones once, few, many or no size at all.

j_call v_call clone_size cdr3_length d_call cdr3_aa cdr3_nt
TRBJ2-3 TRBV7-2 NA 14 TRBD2 CASEFGGVGDTQYF TGTGCCAGCGAATTCGGGGGGGTAGGGGATACGCAGTATTTT
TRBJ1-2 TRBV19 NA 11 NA CASSGSYGYTF TGTGCCAGTAGCGGTTCTTATGGCTACACCTTC
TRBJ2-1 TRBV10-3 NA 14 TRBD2 CAISGLAAYNEQFF TGTGCCATCAGTGGGCTAGCGGCATACAATGAGCAGTTCTTC
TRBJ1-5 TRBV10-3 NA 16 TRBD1 CAISEQGTEVSQPQHF TGTGCCATCAGTGAGCAAGGGACAGAGGTTTCACAGCCCCAGCATTTT
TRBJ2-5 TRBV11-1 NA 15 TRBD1 CASSLEGQARETQYF TGTGCCAGCAGCTTAGAGGGACAGGCCCGGGAGACCCAGTACTTC
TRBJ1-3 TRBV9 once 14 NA CASQRGGSGNTIYF TGTGCCAGCCAGAGGGGGGGCTCTGGAAACACCATATATTTT
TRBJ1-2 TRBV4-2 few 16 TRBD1 CASSPGTVKVLDGYTF TGTGCCAGCAGCCCTGGGACAGTGAAGGTATTGGACGGCTACACCTTC
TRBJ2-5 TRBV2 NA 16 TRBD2 CASTLKTSGAQETQYF TGTGCCAGCACCCTAAAAACTAGCGGGGCGCAAGAGACCCAGTACTTC
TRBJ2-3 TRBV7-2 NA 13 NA CASSSRDFHTQYF TGTGCCAGCAGCTCCCGGGACTTCCATACGCAGTATTTT
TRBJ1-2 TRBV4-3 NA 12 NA CASSDQGLPYTF TGCGCCAGCAGCGACCAGGGCCTCCCCTACACCTTC
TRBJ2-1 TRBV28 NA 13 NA CASTRGGDNEQFF TGTGCCAGCACTCGGGGAGGAGACAATGAGCAGTTCTTC
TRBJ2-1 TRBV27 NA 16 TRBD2 CASSLANGLAGNEQFF TGTGCCAGCAGTTTAGCCAACGGACTAGCGGGCAATGAGCAGTTCTTC
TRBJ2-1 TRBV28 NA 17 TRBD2 CASSSSGLAGGDDEQFF TGTGCCAGCAGTAGTTCCGGACTAGCGGGAGGGGACGATGAGCAGTTCTTC
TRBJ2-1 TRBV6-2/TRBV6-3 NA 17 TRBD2 CASSYSGLAGGPGEQFF TGTGCCAGCAGTTACTCGGGACTAGCGGGAGGGCCTGGTGAGCAGTTCTTC
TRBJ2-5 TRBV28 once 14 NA CASIQGGGKETQYF TGTGCCAGCATTCAGGGGGGTGGGAAAGAGACCCAGTACTTC
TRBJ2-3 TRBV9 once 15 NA CASSVKGQSTDTQYF TGTGCCAGCAGCGTAAAAGGACAGAGCACAGATACGCAGTATTTT
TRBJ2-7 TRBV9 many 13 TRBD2 CASSPGTSGEQYF TGTGCCAGCAGCCCTGGGACTAGCGGAGAGCAGTACTTC
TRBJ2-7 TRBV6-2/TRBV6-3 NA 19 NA CASSSVSQERSPPTYEQYF TGTGCCAGCAGTTCCGTCTCCCAGGAGCGGAGTCCTCCAACCTACGAGCAGTACTTC
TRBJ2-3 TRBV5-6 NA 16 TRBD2 CASSLLVSGRVNTQYF TGTGCCAGCAGCTTACTGGTTAGCGGGAGAGTAAATACGCAGTATTTT
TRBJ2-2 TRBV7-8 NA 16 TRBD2 CASSLVYGLGGGELFF TGTGCCAGCAGCTTAGTCTACGGACTAGGCGGCGGGGAGCTGTTTTTT
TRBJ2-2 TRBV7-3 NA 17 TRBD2 CASSLMGLAANTGELFF TGTGCCAGCAGCTTAATGGGACTAGCGGCGAACACCGGGGAGCTGTTTTTT
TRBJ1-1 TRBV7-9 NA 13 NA CASSLTGNTEAFF TGTGCCAGCAGCTTGACAGGGAACACTGAAGCTTTCTTT
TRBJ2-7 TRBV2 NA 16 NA CASTIGGRTDLTEQYF TGTGCCAGCACCATCGGGGGTAGGACGGACCTTACCGAGCAGTACTTC
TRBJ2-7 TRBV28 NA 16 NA CASSFSEGRFRYEQYF TGTGCCAGCAGTTTTTCGGAGGGGCGCTTCCGTTACGAGCAGTACTTC
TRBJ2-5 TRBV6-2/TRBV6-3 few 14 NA CASSYFQGGETQYF TGTGCCAGCAGTTACTTCCAGGGTGGGGAGACCCAGTACTTC
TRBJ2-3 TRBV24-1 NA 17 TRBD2 CATSAGGLAGPTDTQYF TGTGCCACCAGTGCCGGGGGACTAGCGGGACCCACAGATACGCAGTATTTT
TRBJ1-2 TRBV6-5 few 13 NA CASSKQGLYGYTF TGTGCCAGCAGTAAACAGGGTTTGTACGGCTACACCTTC
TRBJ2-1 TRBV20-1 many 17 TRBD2 CSASAASGNSAFNEQFF TGCAGTGCTAGTGCGGCTAGCGGGAACTCAGCGTTTAATGAGCAGTTCTTC
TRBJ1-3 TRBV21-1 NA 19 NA CASSKFSAVPGDSGNTIYF TGTGCCAGCAGCAAATTTTCGGCGGTCCCGGGGGACTCTGGAAACACCATATATTTT
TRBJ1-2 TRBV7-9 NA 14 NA CASSLLGGAHGYTF TGTGCCAGCAGCCTCCTAGGTGGGGCGCACGGCTACACCTTC
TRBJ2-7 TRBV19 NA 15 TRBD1 CASSIPGQGSYEQYF TGTGCCAGTAGTATACCAGGACAGGGATCCTACGAGCAGTACTTC
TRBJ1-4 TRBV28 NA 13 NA CASSSFTGEKLFF TGTGCCAGCAGTTCCTTTACTGGTGAAAAACTGTTTTTT
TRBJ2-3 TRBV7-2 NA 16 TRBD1 CASSYHPTGGTDTQYF TGTGCCAGCAGCTACCATCCAACAGGGGGCACAGATACGCAGTATTTT
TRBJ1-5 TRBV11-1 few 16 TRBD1 CASSPLGTDSNQPQHF TGTGCCAGCAGTCCCCTCGGGACAGATAGCAATCAGCCCCAGCATTTT
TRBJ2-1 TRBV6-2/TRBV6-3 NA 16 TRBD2 CASSYSAGGLRDEQFF TGTGCCAGCAGTTACTCCGCGGGAGGGCTTAGGGATGAGCAGTTCTTC
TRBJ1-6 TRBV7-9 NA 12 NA CASSLLVSPLHF TGTGCCAGCAGCTTGCTAGTCTCACCCCTCCACTTT
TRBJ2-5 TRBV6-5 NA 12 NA CASSFLGETQYF TGTGCCAGCAGTTTCCTCGGAGAGACCCAGTACTTC